This T cell receptor beta chain originates from a study of cytomegalovirus exposure and HLA in healthy donors. The repertoire was sequenced with immunoSEQ multiplex PCR; TCRdb's copy has only in-frame clones and lacks some. The data contain around 150,000 clones, less than 95% of them singletons. Sequencing input: PBMCs. This TCR was recovered from a woman aged 18-29 years in good health and CMV-seropositive.

DNA of the CDR3: TGTGCCAGCAGCCCGACAGGGGGCGTCGGGGCCAACGTCCTGACTTTC. Protein product: CASSPTGGVGANVLTF. The V call is TRBV5-4, the J call TRBJ2-6; 10 positions agree with TRBD1. CDR3 length: 16 residues. Germline CDR1 is SGHNT and CDR2 is YYREEE (reference sequence). V shed 4 bases, J shed 4 bases, and the junction held 5 bases outside the gene matches. The variable domain in full, completed from reference TRBV5-4 and TRBJ2-6, reads ETGVTQSPTHLIKTRGQQVTLRCSSQSGHNTVSWYQQALGQGPQFIFQYYREEENGRGNFPPRFSGLQFPNYSSELNVNALELDDSALYLCASSPTGGVGANVLTFGAGSRLTVL.